At least ten counts were recorded for the clone carrying this T cell receptor beta chain. Its target is not known. TCR beta VDJ and CDR3 profiling used genomic DNA as template. TCRdb called the reads again in MiXCR, with one record for every CDR3 protein. This repertoire shows roughly 500,000 distinct CDR3 sequences, over 25% found once; its top ten account for 0.82%. All sequencing subjects had displayed CD8+CD57+ cell expansion on flow cytometry. At blood sampling, none of the patients had yet received therapy. This CDR3 has 14 amino acids. Germline assignment: CDR1 SEHNR and CDR2 FQNEAQ (reference sequence). Trimming left V 3 bases short and J 3 bases short, with 12 bases between. The source of the sample is a study of CD8+CD57+ T cells in acquired aplastic anemia. The wider study: DNA recovered from sorted CD4+ and CD8+ cells had a mean of around 3.3 ug.

Study-level results: Patients and controls had in common 25 to 35 CD8+ CDR3 sequences.

The origin of this receptor is a human donor with aplastic anemia. The chain uses TRBV7-9 and TRBJ2-7; D is possibly TRBD1 (6 bases). The sample taken for sequencing was sorted CD4+, CD8+, or CD8+CD57+ T cells (not recorded which) from PBMCs. CDR3 nucleotides: TGTGCCAGCAGCTTTCTGGACAGCATCTACGAGCAGTACTTC. Translated: CASSFLDSIYEQYF.